What follows describes a single T cell receptor beta chain. Its target is not known. Regarding time point: proximal margin of the surgical specimen (macroscopically non-inflamed). This table comes from immunoSEQ multiplex PCR, and its TCRdb copy is limited to in-frame clones, with some not included. Found here are 5,700 or so clones, 78% of them singletons; the top ten hold roughly 6.7%. The data were taken from a study of T cell repertoires in ileal Crohn's disease. Whole-study context: Roughly 40% were active smokers at surgery; median disease duration was roughly 8 years. Study results and limitations: Sorted CD8 T cells held more high-frequency clones than CD4. Compared with non-smokers, active smokers at surgery showed more clonal expansions.

The sequence was obtained from an adult with Crohn's disease. Source material: ileal tissue.

The CDR3 region has the DNA TGTGCCAGTACCTCAGGACAGGACCAAGAGACCCAGTACTTC. Translated: CASTSGQDQETQYF. The chain carries TRBV19 and TRBJ2-5, with 7 bases aligning to TRBD1. Germline CDR1 and CDR2: LNHDA and SQIVND (reference sequence). V gave up 7 bases and J gave up 0 bases; unmatched junction bases: 5. The CDR3 contains 14 residues.